Listed below are T cell receptor beta chains from one sample, sequenced in a study of cytomegalovirus exposure and HLA in healthy donors. Clones were read by immunoSEQ multiplex PCR, and TCRdb kept only the in-frame ones, dropping some. Among more than 150,000 clones listed, around three quarters were seen once. Material for sequencing was PBMCs. All receptors come from a boy aged 5-17 years in good health and CMV-seronegative. Each CDR3 is given with its conserved first and last residue. Fields, in order: V gene, CDR3 length, J gene, CDR3 protein.

V gene: TRBV9
CDR3 length: 14
J gene: TRBJ2-5
CDR3 protein: CASSVVAGAETQYF

V gene: TRBV27
CDR3 length: 16
J gene: TRBJ2-1
CDR3 protein: CASSEFGQGAYNEQFF

V gene: TRBV9
CDR3 length: 16
J gene: TRBJ1-2
CDR3 protein: CASSDPGQDHYYGYTF

V gene: TRBV13
CDR3 length: 14
J gene: TRBJ2-1
CDR3 protein: CASSLLAGGPEQFF

V gene: TRBV6-1
CDR3 length: 15
J gene: TRBJ2-2
CDR3 protein: CASTGAMIKTAELFF

V gene: TRBV10-3
CDR3 length: 18
J gene: -
CDR3 protein: CAISESSGTSGSGYEQYF

V gene: TRBV14
CDR3 length: 14
J gene: TRBJ1-2
CDR3 protein: CASSQVVGAESYTF

V gene: TRBV4-2
CDR3 length: 13
J gene: TRBJ1-1
CDR3 protein: CASGRETNTEAFF

V gene: TRBV30
CDR3 length: 13
J gene: TRBJ1-5
CDR3 protein: CAWGRDNNQPQHF

V gene: TRBV10-2
CDR3 length: 15
J gene: TRBJ2-3
CDR3 protein: CASSDRTSGTDTQYF

V gene: TRBV5-1
CDR3 length: 13
J gene: TRBJ2-7
CDR3 protein: CASGSTGDYEQYF

V gene: TRBV7-8
CDR3 length: 16
J gene: TRBJ1-2
CDR3 protein: CASSNRDRRANYGYTF

V gene: TRBV29-1
CDR3 length: 14
J gene: TRBJ1-2
CDR3 protein: CSVEDQHGGYGYTF

V gene: TRBV18
CDR3 length: 11
J gene: TRBJ2-7
CDR3 protein: CASSQDRVAYF

V gene: TRBV28
CDR3 length: 13
J gene: TRBJ1-2
CDR3 protein: CASSFGTQNGYTF

V gene: TRBV19
CDR3 length: 18
J gene: TRBJ2-7
CDR3 protein: CASSPTIVPGQGRYEQYF

V gene: TRBV5-4
CDR3 length: 15
J gene: TRBJ1-2
CDR3 protein: CASSQTWTGNYGYTF

V gene: TRBV30
CDR3 length: 14
J gene: TRBJ2-7
CDR3 protein: CAWSYTSGNDEQYF

V gene: TRBV6-1
CDR3 length: 13
J gene: TRBJ1-5
CDR3 protein: CASRQSLNQPQHF

V gene: TRBV9
CDR3 length: 14
J gene: TRBJ1-1
CDR3 protein: CASSAGAPGTEAFF

V gene: TRBV6-1
CDR3 length: 18
J gene: TRBJ2-7
CDR3 protein: CASSEDSGRVWIIDEQYF

V gene: TRBV6-5
CDR3 length: 15
J gene: TRBJ1-2
CDR3 protein: CASSPGRGGGYGYTF

V gene: TRBV5-1
CDR3 length: 17
J gene: TRBJ1-2
CDR3 protein: CASSLYTQGAASYGYTF

V gene: TRBV14
CDR3 length: 14
J gene: TRBJ2-3
CDR3 protein: CASSQADYTDTQYF

V gene: TRBV25-1
CDR3 length: 16
J gene: TRBJ1-1
CDR3 protein: CASSDPQGAGSTEAFF

V gene: TRBV11-3
CDR3 length: 15
J gene: TRBJ2-7
CDR3 protein: CASSLSGPSSYEQYF

V gene: TRBV27
CDR3 length: 13
J gene: TRBJ1-2
CDR3 protein: CASIGRVGDGYTF

V gene: TRBV29-1
CDR3 length: 12
J gene: TRBJ2-5
CDR3 protein: CSVGAVEETQYF